Presented here are 2 T cell receptor beta chains from one specimen sequenced in a study of T cell responses to AZD1222 COVID-19 vaccine. Generated by immunoSEQ multiplex PCR, the TCRdb table keeps only in-frame clones and is missing some. This sample has approximately 81,000 clones, with 83% found just once. The input for sequencing was peripheral blood, taken 28 days after the second AZD1222 dose. Every receptor here comes from an adult who received the AZD1222 COVID-19 vaccine.

The chain has TRBV9 and TRBJ2-7, with D possibly TRBD1 on 6 matching bases. CDR1 SGDLS and CDR2 YYNGEE come from the germline V gene. This CDR3 has 15 residues. The V end was cut by 3 bases, the J end by 6 bases, with 19 bases between. The CDR3 sequence is CASSETLDSSSEQYF. CDR3 coding DNA: TGTGCCAGCAGCGAAACCTTGGACAGTTCTTCCGAGCAGTACTTC.

The chain joins TRBV5-1 to TRBJ2-3; D is undetermined. The length of the CDR3 is 13 residues. Looked up from germline, CDR1 is SGHRS and CDR2 is YFSETQ. Trimming pared 0 bases from V and 5 bases from J, leaving 7 bases between. CDR3 DNA sequence: TGCGCCAGCAGCTTGGGGTGGGGAGATACGCAGTATTTT. Translating it yields CASSLGWGDTQYF. The entire variable domain, with the rest obtained from reference TRBV5-1 and TRBJ2-3, is as follows: KAGVTQTPRYLIKTRGQQVTLSCSPISGHRSVSWYQQTPGQGLQFLFEYFSETQRNKGNFPGRFSGRQFSNSRSEMNVSTLELGDSALYLCASSLGWGDTQYFGPGTRLTVL.